These T cell receptor beta chains were read from a single sample in a study of regulatory T cells in long-lasting Graves disease. TCRdb fed the multiplex PCR reads into MiXCR, producing one record per CDR3 protein. The sample consists of hundreds of thousands of distinct CDR3 sequences, about 15% of them appearing once. The same data also went into a second study, on T cells in Graves' hyperthyroidism and ophthalmopathy.

The starting material was peripheral blood mononuclear cells (PBMCs), obtained at new diagnosis, from a patient treated with antithyroid drugs. The receptor set was obtained from a man younger than 35 with Graves disease. CDR3s include the opening cysteine and the closing phenylalanine or tryptophan. A D gene is named only where the DNA matches it firmly. Clone size is given for some rows only: seen once, a few or many times, or a class if the clone is expanded.

J gene,D gene,V gene,clone size,CDR3 protein,CDR3 DNA
TRBJ2-1,TRBD2,TRBV27,many,CASNPAGGPNEQFF,TGTGCCAGCAATCCAGCGGGAGGGCCAAATGAGCAGTTCTTC
TRBJ2-3,.,TRBV11-3,.,CASSLERWQALAQDTQYF,TGTGCCAGCAGCTTAGAAAGGTGGCAGGCCTTAGCACAAGATACGCAGTATTTT
TRBJ2-3,.,TRBV6-1,.,CASSDARGASTDTQYF,TGTGCCAGCAGCGACGCTAGGGGGGCTAGCACAGATACGCAGTATTTT
TRBJ2-7,TRBD2,TRBV27,.,CASSFLGTSGRSEQYF,TGTGCCAGCAGTTTCTTAGGGACTAGCGGGAGGAGCGAGCAGTACTTC
TRBJ2-1,TRBD2,TRBV6-2/TRBV6-3,few,CASSWGTSGSSYNEQFF,TGTGCCAGCAGTTGGGGGACTAGCGGGAGCTCCTACAATGAGCAGTTCTTC
TRBJ2-2,.,TRBV7-9,many,CASSWPSTGELFF,TGTGCCAGCAGCTGGCCATCCACCGGGGAGCTGTTTTTT
TRBJ2-3,TRBD2,TRBV11-2,few,CASRRAAGGEDTQYF,TGTGCCAGCAGGCGCGCCGCGGGGGGGGAGGATACGCAGTATTTT
TRBJ2-7,.,TRBV4-1,few,CASSQDVGAYSYEQYF,TGCGCCAGCAGCCAAGATGTGGGGGCGTACTCCTACGAGCAGTACTTC
TRBJ1-6,TRBD1,TRBV7-2,few,CASSLDWTGANSPLHF,TGTGCCAGCAGCCTAGACTGGACAGGGGCAAATTCACCCCTCCACTTT
TRBJ2-7,.,TRBV27,many,CASSLRERHEQYF,TGTGCCAGCAGTCTACGGGAGAGGCACGAGCAGTACTTC
TRBJ1-5,TRBD1,TRBV5-8,few,CASSPDRDQPQHF,TGTGCCAGCAGCCCTGACAGGGATCAGCCCCAGCATTTT
TRBJ2-1,.,TRBV4-1,few,CASSQVTRAYNEQFF,TGCGCCAGCAGCCAAGTTACGCGGGCGTACAATGAGCAGTTCTTC
TRBJ2-7,TRBD2,TRBV6-1,many,CASTLRGLAGEPWEQYF,TGTGCCAGCACCTTACGTGGCCTAGCGGGAGAACCATGGGAGCAGTACTTC
TRBJ2-2,.,TRBV12-3/TRBV12-4,few,CASVWAGELFF,TGTGCCAGCGTGTGGGCCGGGGAGCTGTTTTTT